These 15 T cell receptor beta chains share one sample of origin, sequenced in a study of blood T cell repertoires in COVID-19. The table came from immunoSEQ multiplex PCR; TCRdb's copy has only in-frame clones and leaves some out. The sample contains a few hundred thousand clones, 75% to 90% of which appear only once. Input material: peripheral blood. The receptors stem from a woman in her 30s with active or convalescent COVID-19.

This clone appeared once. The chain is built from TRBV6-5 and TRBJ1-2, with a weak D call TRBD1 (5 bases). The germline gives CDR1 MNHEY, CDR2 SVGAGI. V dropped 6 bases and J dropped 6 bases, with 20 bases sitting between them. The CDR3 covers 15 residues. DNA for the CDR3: TGTGCCAGCAGGACTAGGGCCGGCAGGGATAATGGCTACACCTTC. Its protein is CASRTRAGRDNGYTF.

The CDR3 DNA reads TGTGCCTGGAGACACAGGGGTAAAGTTCCCGGGGAGCTGTTTTTT. Translating gives CAWRHRGKVPGELFF. This chain connects TRBV30 to TRBJ2-2; TRBD1 aligns across 7 bases. CDR3 length: 15 amino acids. The J segment lost 6 bases and the V segment lost 3 bases, leaving 10 bases of the junction unmatched. Germline V gene data show CDR1 as GTSNPN and CDR2 as SVGIG (reference sequence).

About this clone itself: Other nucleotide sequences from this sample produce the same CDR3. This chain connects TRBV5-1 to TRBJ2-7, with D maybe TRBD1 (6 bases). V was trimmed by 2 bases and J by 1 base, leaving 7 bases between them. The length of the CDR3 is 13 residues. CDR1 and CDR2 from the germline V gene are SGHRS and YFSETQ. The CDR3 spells CASSFQGSYEQYF. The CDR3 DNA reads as TGCGCCAGCAGCTTCCAGGGGTCCTACGAGCAGTACTTC.

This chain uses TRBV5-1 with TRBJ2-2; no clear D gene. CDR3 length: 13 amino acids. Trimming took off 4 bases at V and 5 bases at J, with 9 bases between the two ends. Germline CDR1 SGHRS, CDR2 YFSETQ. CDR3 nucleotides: TGCGCCAGCAGCACCACGGTTACCGGGGAGCTGTTTTTT. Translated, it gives CASSTTVTGELFF.

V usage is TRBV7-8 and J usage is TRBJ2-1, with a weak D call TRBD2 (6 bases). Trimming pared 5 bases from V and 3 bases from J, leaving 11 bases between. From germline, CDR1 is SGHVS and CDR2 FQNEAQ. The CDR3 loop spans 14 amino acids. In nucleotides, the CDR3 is TGTGCCAGCAGCCGATCTAGCGACTACAATGAGCAGTTCTTC. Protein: CASSRSSDYNEQFF.

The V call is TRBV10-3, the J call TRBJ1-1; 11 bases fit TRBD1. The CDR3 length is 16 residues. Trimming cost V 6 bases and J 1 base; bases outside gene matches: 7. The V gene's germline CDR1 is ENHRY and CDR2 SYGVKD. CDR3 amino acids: CAIRPGQGDANTEAFF. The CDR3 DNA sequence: TGTGCCATCAGACCGGGACAGGGGGATGCGAACACTGAAGCTTTCTTT.

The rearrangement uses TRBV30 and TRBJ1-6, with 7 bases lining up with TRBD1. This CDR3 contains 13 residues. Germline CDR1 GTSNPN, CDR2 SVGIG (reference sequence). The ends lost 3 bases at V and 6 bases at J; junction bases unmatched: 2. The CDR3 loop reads CAWRRDSNSPLHF. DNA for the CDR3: TGTGCCTGGAGACGGGACAGTAATTCACCCCTCCACTTT.

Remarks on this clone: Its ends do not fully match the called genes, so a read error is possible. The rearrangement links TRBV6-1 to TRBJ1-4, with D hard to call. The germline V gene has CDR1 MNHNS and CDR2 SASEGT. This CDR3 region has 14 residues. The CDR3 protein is CASSEAVGWPGDIF. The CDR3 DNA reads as TGTGCCAGCAGTGAAGCGGTGGGTTGGCCGGGAGACATTTTT.

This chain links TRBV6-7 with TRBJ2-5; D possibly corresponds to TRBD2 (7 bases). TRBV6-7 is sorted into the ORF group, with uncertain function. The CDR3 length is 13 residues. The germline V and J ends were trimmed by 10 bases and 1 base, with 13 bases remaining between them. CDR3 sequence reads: CAIVGGPQETQYF. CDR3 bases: TGTGCCATCGTGGGGGGGCCCCAAGAGACCCAGTACTTC.

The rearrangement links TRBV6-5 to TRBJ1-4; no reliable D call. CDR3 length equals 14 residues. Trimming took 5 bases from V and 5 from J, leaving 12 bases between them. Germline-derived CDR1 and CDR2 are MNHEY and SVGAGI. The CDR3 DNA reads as TGTGCCAGCAGTCGGACCGGGGAGAATGAAAAACTGTTTTTT. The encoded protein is CASSRTGENEKLFF.

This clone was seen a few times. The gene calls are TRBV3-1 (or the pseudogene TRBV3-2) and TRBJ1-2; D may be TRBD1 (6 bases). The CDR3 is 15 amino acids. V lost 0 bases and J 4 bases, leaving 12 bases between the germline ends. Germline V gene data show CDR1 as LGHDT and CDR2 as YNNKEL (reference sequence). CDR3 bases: TGTGCCAGCAGCCAAGATAGAAGGGGGAGCTATGGCTACACCTTC. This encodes CASSQDRRGSYGYTF.

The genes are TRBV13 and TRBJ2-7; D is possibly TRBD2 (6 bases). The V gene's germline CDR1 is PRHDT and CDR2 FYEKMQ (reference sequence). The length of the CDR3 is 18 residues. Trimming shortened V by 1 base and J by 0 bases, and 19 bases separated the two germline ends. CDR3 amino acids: CASSLVRGGTQSSYEQYF. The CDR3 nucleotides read TGTGCCAGCAGCTTAGTTCGAGGAGGGACCCAGAGCTCCTACGAGCAGTACTTC.

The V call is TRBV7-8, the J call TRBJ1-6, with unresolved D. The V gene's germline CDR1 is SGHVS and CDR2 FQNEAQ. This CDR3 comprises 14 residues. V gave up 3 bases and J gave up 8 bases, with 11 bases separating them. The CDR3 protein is CASSLTEVDSPLHF. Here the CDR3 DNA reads TGTGCCAGCAGCTTGACGGAGGTGGATTCACCCCTCCACTTT.

The CDR3 reads CASSTVGTGNEKLFF. The CDR3 DNA follows: TGTGCCAGTAGTACGGTCGGGACAGGGAACGAAAAACTGTTTTTT. The chain uses TRBV19 and TRBJ1-4; 9 bases map to TRBD1. Germline assignment: CDR1 LNHDA and CDR2 SQIVND (reference sequence). CDR3 size: 15 residues. The V and J ends lost 4 bases and 8 bases, in that order; junction bases with no gene match: 8.

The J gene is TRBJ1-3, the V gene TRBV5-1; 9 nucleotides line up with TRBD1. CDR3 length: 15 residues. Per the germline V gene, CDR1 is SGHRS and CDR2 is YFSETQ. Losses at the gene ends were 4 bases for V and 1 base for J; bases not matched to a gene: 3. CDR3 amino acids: CASSLGTGSGNTIYF. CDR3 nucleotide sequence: TGCGCCAGCAGCCTAGGGACAGGGTCTGGAAACACCATATATTTT.